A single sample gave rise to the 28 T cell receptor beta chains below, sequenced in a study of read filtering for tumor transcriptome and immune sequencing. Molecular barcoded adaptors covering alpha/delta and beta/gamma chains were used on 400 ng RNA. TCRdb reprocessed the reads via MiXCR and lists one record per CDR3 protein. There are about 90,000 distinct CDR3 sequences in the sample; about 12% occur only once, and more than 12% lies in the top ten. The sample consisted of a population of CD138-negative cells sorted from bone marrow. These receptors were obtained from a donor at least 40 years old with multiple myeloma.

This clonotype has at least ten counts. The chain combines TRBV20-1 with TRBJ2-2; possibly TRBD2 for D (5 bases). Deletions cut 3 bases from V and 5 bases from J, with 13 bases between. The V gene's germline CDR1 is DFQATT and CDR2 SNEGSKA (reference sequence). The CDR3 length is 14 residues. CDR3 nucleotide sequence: TGCAGTGCTAGCCAGGACTCGTGGACCGGGGAGCTGTTTTTT. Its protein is CSASQDSWTGELFF.

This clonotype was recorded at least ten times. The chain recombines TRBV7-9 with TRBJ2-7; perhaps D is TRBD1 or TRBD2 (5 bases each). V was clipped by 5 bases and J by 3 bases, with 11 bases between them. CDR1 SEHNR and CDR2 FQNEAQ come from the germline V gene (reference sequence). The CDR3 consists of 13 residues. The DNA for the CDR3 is TGTGCCAGCAGCGGGGACGCCCACTACGAGCAGTACTTC. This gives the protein CASSGDAHYEQYF.

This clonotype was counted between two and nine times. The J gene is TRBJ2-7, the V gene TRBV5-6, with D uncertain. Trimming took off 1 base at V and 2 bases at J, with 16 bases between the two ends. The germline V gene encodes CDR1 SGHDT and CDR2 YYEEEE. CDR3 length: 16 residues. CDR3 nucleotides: TGTGCCAGCAGCTTGATAAGGACGGACCGAACCTACGAGCAGTACTTC. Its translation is CASSLIRTDRTYEQYF.

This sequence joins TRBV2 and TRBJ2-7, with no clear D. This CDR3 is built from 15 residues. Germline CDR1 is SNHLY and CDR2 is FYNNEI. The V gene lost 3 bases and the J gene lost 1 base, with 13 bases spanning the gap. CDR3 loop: CASSDIVTQSYEQYF. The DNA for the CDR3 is TGTGCCAGCAGTGATATAGTGACTCAATCCTACGAGCAGTACTTC.

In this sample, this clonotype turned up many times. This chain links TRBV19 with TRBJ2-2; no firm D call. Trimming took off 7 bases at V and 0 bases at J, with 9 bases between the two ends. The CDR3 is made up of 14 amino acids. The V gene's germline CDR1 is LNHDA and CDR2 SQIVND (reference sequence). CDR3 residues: CASIGSANTGELFF. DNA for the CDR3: TGTGCCAGTATTGGAAGTGCGAACACCGGGGAGCTGTTTTTT. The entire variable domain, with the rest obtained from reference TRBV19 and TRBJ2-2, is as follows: DGGITQSPKYLFRKEGQNVTLSCEQNLNHDAMYWYRQDPGQGLRLIYYSQIVNDFQKGDIAEGYSVSREKKESFPLTVTSAQKNPTAFYLCASIGSANTGELFFGEGSRLTVL.

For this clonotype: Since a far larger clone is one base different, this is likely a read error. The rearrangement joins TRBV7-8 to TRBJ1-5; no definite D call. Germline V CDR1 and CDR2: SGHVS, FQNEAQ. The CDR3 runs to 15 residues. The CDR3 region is CASSLDFSGRARLTF. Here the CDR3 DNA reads TGTGCCAGCAGCTTAGACTTTTCGGGGAGAGCCCGTTTGACCTTT.

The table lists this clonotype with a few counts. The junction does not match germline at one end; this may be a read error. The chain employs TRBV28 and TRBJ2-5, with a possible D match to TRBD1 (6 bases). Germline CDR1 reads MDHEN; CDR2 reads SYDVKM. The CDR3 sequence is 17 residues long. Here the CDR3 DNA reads TGTGCCGGCAGACCTTTACCTTCGATACAGGGTCCAGAGACCCAGTACTTC. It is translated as CAGRPLPSIQGPETQYF.

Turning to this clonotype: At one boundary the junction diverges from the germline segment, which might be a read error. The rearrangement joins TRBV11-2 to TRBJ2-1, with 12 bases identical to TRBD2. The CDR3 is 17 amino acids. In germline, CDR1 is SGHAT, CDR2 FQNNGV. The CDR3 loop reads CASNSRGLAGSYNEQSF. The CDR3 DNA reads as TGTGCCAGCAACTCGCGCGGACTAGCGGGATCTTACAATGAGCAGTCCTTC.

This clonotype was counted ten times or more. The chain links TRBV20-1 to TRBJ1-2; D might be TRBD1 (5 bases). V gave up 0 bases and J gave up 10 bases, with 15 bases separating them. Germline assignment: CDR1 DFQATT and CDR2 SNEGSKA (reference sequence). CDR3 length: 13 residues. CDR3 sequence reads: CSARDNPRDSYTF. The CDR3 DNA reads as TGCAGTGCTAGAGACAACCCGAGGGACTCCTACACCTTC.

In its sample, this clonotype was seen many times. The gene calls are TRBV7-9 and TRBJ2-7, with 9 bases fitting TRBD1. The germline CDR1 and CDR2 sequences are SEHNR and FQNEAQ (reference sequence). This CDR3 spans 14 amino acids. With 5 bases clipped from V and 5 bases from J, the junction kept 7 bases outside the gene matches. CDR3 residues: CASSHRDRVHEQYF. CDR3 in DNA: TGTGCCAGCAGCCATCGGGACAGGGTCCACGAGCAGTACTTC.

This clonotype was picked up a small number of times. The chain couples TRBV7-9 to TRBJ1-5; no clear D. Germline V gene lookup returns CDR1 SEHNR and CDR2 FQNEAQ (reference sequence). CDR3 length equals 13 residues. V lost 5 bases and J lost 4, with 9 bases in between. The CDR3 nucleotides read TGTGCCAGCAGCCTGACCGCTAATCAGCCCCAGCATTTT. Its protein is CASSLTANQPQHF.

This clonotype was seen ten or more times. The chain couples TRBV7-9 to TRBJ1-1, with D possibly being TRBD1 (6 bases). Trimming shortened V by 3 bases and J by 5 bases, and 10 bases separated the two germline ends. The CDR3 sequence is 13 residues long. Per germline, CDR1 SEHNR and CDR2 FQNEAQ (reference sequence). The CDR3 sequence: CASSFEGGTEAFF. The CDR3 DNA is TGTGCCAGCAGCTTCGAAGGGGGAACTGAAGCTTTCTTT.

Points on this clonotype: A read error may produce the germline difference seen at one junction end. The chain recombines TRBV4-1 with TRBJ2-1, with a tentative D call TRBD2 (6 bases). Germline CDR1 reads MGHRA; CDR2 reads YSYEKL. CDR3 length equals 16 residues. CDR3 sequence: CATRVGGPSSYNEQFF. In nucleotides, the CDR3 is TGCGCTACCAGAGTGGGAGGACCCAGCTCCTACAATGAGCAGTTCTTT.

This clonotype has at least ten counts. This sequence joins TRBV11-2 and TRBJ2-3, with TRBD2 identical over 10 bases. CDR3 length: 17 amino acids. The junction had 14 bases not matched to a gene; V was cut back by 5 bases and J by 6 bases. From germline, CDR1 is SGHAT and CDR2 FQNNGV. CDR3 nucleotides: TGTGCCAGCAGCCAAATTAAGCGGGAGGGAAGCTCGGATACGCAGTATTTT. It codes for CASSQIKREGSSDTQYF.

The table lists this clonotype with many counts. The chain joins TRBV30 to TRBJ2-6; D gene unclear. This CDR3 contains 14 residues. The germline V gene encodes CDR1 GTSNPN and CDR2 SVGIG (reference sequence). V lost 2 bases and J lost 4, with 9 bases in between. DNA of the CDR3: TGTGCCTGGAGTCCGCAGGTGGGGGCCAACGTCCTGACTTTC. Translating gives CAWSPQVGANVLTF.

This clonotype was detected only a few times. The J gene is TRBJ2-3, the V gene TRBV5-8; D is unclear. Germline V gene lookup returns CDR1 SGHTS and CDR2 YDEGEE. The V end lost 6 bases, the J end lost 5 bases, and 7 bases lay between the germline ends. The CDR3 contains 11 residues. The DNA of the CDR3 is TGTGCCAGCAACCTGGGAGATACGCAGTATTTT. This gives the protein CASNLGDTQYF. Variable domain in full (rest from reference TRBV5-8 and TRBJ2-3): EAGVTQSPTHLIKTRGQQATLRCSPISGHTSVYWYQQALGLGLQFLLWYDEGEERNRGNFPPRFSGRQFPNYSSELNVNALELEDSALYLCASNLGDTQYFGPGTRLTVL.

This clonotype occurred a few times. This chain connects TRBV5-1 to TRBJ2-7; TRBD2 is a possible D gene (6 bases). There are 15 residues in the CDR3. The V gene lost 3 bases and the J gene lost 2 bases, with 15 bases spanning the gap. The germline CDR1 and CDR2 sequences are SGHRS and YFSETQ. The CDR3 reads CASSSVAGLTYEQYF. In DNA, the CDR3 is TGCGCCAGCAGCTCCGTCGCGGGGCTCACCTACGAGCAGTACTTC. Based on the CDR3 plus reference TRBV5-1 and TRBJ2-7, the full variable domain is KAGVTQTPRYLIKTRGQQVTLSCSPISGHRSVSWYQQTPGQGLQFLFEYFSETQRNKGNFPGRFSGRQFSNSRSEMNVSTLELGDSALYLCASSSVAGLTYEQYFGPGTRLTVT.

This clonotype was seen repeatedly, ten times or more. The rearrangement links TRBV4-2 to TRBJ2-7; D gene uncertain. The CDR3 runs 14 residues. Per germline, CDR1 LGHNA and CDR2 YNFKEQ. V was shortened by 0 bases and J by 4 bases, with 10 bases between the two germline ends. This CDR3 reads CASSQDLEVYEQYF. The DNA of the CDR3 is TGTGCCAGCAGCCAAGACCTAGAAGTTTACGAGCAGTACTTC.

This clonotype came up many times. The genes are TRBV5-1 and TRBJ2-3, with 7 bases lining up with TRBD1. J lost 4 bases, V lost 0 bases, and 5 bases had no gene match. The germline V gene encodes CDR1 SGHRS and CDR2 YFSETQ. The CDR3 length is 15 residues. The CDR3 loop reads CASSLGTGGADTQYF. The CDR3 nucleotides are TGCGCCAGCAGCTTGGGGACAGGTGGGGCAGATACGCAGTATTTT.

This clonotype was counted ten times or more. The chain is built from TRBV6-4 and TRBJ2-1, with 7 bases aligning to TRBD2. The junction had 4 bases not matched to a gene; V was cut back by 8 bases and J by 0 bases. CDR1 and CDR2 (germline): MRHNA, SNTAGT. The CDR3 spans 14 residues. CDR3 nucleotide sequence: TGTGCCAGCCGACCTAGCGGCTCCTACAATGAGCAGTTCTTC. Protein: CASRPSGSYNEQFF.

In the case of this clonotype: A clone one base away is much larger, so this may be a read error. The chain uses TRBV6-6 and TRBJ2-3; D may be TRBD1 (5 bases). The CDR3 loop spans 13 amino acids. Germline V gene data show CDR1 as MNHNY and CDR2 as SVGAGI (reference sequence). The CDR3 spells CASGPRQSDTQCF. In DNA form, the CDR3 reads TGTGCCAGCGGACCTAGACAGTCAGATACGCAGTGTTTT.

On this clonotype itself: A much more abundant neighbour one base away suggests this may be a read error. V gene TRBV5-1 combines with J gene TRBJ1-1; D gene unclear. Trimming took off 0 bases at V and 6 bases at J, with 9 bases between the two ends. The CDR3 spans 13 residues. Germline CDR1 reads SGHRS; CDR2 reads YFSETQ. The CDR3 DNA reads TGCGCCAGCAGCTTGGAAATGCAGTCTGAAGCTTTCTTT. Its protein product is CASSLEMQSEAFF.

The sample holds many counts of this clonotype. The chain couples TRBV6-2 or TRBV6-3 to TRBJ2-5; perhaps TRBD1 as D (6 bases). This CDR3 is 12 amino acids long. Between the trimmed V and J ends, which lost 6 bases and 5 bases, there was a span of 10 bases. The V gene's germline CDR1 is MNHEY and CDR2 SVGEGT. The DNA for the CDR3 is TGTGCCAGCAGACAGGGAATCGAGACCCAGTACTTC. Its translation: CASRQGIETQYF.

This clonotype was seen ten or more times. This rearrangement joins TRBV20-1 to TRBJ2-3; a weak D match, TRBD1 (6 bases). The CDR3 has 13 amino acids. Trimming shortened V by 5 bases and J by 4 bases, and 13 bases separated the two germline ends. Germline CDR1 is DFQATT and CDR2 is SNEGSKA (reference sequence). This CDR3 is CSASRTVSDTQYF. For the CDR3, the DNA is TGCAGTGCTTCCCGGACAGTCTCAGATACGCAGTATTTT.

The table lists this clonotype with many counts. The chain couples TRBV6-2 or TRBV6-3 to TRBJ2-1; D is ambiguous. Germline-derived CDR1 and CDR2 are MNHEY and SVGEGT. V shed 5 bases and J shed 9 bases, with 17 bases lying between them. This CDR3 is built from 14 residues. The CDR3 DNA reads TGTGCCAGCAGTGTGAGGCCAGAAACGGGTGAGCAGTTCTTC. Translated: CASSVRPETGEQFF.

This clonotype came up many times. CDR3 loop: CSAYRDRRDTQYF. Written as DNA, the CDR3 is TGCAGTGCTTACCGGGACCGGAGGGATACGCAGTATTTT. The chain couples TRBV20-1 to TRBJ2-3, with D perhaps given as TRBD1 or TRBD2 (5 bases each). Germline CDR1 DFQATT, CDR2 SNEGSKA (reference sequence). The CDR3 spans 13 residues. Trimming took 5 bases from V and 6 from J, leaving 15 bases between them.

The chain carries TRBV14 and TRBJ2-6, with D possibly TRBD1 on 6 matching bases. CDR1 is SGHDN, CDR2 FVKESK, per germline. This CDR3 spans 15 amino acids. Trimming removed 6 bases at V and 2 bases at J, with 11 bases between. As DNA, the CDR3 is TGTGCCAGCAGACCCAACAGGGCTGGGGCCAACGTCCTGACTTTC. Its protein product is CASRPNRAGANVLTF.

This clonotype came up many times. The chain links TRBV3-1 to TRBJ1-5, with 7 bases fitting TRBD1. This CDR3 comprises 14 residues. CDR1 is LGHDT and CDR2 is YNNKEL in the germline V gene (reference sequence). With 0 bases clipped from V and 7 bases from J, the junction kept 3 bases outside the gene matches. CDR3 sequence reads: CASSQDAGGQPQHF. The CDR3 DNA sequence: TGTGCCAGCAGCCAAGACGCAGGGGGGCAGCCCCAGCATTTT.